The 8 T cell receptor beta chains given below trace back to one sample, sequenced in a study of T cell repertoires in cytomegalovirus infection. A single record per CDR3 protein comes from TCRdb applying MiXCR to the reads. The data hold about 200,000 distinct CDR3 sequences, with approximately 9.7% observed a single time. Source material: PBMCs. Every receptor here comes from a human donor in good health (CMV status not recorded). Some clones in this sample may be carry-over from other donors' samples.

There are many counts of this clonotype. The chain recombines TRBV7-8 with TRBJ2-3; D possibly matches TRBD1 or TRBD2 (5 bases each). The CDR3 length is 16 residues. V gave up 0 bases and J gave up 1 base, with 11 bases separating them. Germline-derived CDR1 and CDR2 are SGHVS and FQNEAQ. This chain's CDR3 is CASSLAGRLGTDTQYF. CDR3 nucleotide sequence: TGTGCCAGCAGCTTAGCGGGACGACTGGGCACAGATACGCAGTATTTT.

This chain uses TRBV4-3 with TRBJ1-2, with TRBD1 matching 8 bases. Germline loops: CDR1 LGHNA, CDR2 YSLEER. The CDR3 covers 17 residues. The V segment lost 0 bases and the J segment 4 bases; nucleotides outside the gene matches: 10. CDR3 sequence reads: CASSQDHIAGGVYGYTF. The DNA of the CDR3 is TGCGCCAGCAGCCAAGACCACATTGCAGGGGGCGTCTATGGCTACACCTTC.

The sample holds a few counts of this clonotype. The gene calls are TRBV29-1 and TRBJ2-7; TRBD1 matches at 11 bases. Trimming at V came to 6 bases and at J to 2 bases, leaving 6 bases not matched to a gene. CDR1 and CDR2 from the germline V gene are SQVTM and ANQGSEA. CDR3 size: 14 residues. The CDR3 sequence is CSVIPGQGAYEQYF. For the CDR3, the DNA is TGCAGCGTGATACCGGGACAGGGGGCCTACGAGCAGTACTTC.

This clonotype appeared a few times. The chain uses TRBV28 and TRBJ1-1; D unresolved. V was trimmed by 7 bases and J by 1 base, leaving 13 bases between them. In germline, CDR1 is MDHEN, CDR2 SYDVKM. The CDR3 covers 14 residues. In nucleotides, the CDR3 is TGTGCCAGCAAAACAGCCCCGGGGAACACTGAAGCTTTCTTT. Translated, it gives CASKTAPGNTEAFF.

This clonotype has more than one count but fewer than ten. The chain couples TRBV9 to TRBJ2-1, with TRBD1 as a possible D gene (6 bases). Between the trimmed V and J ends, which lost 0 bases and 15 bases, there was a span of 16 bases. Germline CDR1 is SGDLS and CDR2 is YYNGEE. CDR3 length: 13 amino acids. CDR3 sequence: CASSVGGQRRPFF. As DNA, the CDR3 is TGTGCCAGCAGCGTAGGGGGACAAAGACGGCCGTTCTTC. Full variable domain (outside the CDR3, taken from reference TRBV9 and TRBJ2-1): DSGVTQTPKHLITATGQRVTLRCSPRSGDLSVYWYQQSLDQGLQFLIQYYNGEERAKGNILERFSAQQFPDLHSELNLSSLELGDSALYFCASSVGGQRRPFFGPGTRLTVL.

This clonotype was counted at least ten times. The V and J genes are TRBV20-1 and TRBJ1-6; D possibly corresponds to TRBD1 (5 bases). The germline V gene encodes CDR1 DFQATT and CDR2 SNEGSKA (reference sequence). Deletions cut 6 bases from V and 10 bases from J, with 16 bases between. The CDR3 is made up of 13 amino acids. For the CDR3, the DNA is TGCAGTGCCAGGCTTGGGGCCGACTCACCCCTCCACTTT. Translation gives CSARLGADSPLHF.

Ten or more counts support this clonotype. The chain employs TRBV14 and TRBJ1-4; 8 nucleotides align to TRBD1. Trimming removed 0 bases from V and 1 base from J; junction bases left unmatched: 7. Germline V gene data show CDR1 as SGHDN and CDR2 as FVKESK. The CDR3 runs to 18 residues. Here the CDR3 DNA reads TGTGCCAGCAGCCAAGACGACAGGGGTAGGAAAACTAATGAAAAACTGTTTTTT. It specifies CASSQDDRGRKTNEKLFF.

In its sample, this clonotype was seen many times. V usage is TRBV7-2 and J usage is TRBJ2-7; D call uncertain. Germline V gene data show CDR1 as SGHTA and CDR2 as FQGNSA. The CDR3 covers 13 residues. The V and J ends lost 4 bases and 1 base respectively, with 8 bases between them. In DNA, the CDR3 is TGTGCCAGCAGCTACCTTATTTCCTACGAGCAGTACTTC. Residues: CASSYLISYEQYF.